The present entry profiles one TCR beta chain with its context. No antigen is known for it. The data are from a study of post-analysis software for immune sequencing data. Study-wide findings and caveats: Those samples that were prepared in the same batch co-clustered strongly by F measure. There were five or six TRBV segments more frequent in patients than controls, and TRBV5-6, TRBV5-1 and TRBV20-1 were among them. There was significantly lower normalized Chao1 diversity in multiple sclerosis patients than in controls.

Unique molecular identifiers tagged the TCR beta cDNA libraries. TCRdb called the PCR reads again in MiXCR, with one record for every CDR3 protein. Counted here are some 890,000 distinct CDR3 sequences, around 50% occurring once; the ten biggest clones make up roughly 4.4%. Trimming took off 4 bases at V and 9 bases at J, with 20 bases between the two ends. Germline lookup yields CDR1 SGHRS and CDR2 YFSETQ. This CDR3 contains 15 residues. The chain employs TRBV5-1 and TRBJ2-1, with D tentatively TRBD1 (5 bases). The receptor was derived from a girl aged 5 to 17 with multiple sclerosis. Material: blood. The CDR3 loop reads CASSDRQSGWGEQFF. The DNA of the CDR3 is TGCGCCAGCAGCGACCGACAGTCAGGATGGGGTGAGCAGTTCTTC.